Listed here is a single TCR beta chain. What it recognizes is unknown. The data were taken from a study of T cells in Graves' hyperthyroidism and ophthalmopathy. Study-wide background: Peripheral blood sampling occurred at initial diagnosis, before any treatment. Study-wide findings and caveats: Most expanded thyroid clonotypes above 0.001 also appeared in blood.

Amplification targeted TCR beta CDR3 regions from RNA transcripts. Initially, a first-round RT-PCR of the TCR CDR3 employed the HTBI primer set. TCRdb processed the multiplex PCR reads anew with MiXCR; each CDR3 protein has one entry. The repertoire has around 500,000 distinct CDR3 sequences, about 16% of them found once; the top ten carry 25% to 30%. This CDR3 is 16 amino acids long. Unmatched junction bases numbered 8, after V lost 0 bases and J lost 5 bases. Fresh peripheral blood, roughly 10 ml of it, supplied the PBMCs. The chain joins TRBV12-3 or TRBV12-4 to TRBJ2-7, with 9 bases lining up with TRBD2. The receptor comes from a woman in her 30s with Graves' ophthalmopathy. Specimen: blood. The CDR3 nucleotides read TGTGCCAGCAGTTTAGCCGTCTGGCGGGAGGGCAACGAGCAGTACTTC. It encodes CASSLAVWREGNEQYF.